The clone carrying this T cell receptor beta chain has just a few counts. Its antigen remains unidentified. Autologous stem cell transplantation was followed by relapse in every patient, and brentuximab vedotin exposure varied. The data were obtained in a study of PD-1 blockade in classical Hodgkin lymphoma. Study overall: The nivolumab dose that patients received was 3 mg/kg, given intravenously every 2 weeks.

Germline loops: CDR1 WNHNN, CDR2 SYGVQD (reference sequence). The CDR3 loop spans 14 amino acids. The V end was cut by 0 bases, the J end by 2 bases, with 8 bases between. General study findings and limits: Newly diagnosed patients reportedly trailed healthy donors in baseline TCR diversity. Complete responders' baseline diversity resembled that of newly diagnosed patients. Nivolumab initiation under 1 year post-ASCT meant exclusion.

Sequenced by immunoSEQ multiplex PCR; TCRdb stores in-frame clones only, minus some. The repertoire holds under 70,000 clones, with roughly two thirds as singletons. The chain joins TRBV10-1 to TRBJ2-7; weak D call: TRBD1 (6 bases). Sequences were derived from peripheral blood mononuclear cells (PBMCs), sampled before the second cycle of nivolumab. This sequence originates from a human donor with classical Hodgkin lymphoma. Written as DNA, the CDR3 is TGCGCCAGCAGTGAGTCGACAGGCCCCTACGAGCAGTACTTC. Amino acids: CASSESTGPYEQYF.